These T cell receptor beta chains were read from a single sample in a study of blood T cell repertoires in COVID-19. TCRdb's copy holds only in-frame clones and misses some; the assay was immunoSEQ multiplex PCR. The table lists about 200,000 clones, approximately 82% of them singletons. The sequenced sample was peripheral blood. These receptors were collected from a human donor with acute or convalescent COVID-19. The donor label of this sample is uncertain. Each CDR3 is given with its conserved first and last residue. Fields, in order: J gene, V gene, CDR3 protein.

J: TRBJ2-1
V: TRBV27
CDR3: CASRHNRDRVANEQFF

J: TRBJ1-1
V: TRBV6-1
CDR3: CASSERGTEAFF

J: TRBJ1-2
V: TRBV28
CDR3: CASSSGQVLLQLYGYTF

J: TRBJ2-7
V: TRBV29-1
CDR3: CSALDGSSYEQYF

J: TRBJ2-7
V: TRBV6-2/TRBV6-3
CDR3: CASSYGLALREQYF

J: TRBJ2-5
V: TRBV13
CDR3: CASSLDYPLGTQYF

J: TRBJ2-3
V: TRBV24-1
CDR3: CATSEAGPSTDTQYF

J: TRBJ1-1
V: TRBV7-2
CDR3: CASSNRGGTEAFF

J: TRBJ2-2
V: TRBV7-2
CDR3: CASSRGWTGELFF

J: TRBJ2-1
V: TRBV19
CDR3: CASSIEGQVYNEQFF

J: TRBJ2-5
V: TRBV5-5
CDR3: CASSLAVGGYRETQYF

J: TRBJ2-1
V: TRBV3-1/TRBV3-2
CDR3: CASSRPLGRERYNEQFF

J: TRBJ1-6
V: TRBV5-1
CDR3: CASSLAPGSQYSPLHF

J: TRBJ1-4
V: TRBV19
CDR3: CASSIGPGANNEKLFF

J: TRBJ1-5
V: TRBV6-6
CDR3: CASSQQGVANQPQHF

J: TRBJ2-1
V: TRBV7-3
CDR3: CASSSRQQGANEQFF